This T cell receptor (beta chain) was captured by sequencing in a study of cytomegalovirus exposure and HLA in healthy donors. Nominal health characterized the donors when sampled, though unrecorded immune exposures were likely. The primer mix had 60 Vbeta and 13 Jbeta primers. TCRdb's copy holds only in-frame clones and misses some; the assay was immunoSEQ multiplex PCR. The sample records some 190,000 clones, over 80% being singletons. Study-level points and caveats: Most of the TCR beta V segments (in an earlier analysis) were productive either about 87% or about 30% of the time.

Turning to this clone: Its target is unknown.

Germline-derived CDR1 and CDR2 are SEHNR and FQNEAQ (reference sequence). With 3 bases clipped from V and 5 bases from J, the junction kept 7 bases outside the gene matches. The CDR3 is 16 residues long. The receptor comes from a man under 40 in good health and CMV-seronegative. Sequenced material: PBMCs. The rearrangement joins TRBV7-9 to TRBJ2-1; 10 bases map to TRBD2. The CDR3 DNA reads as TGTGCCAGCAGCTTTTTTGAGGGACTAGCGCACAATGAGCAGTTCTTC. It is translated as CASSFFEGLAHNEQFF.